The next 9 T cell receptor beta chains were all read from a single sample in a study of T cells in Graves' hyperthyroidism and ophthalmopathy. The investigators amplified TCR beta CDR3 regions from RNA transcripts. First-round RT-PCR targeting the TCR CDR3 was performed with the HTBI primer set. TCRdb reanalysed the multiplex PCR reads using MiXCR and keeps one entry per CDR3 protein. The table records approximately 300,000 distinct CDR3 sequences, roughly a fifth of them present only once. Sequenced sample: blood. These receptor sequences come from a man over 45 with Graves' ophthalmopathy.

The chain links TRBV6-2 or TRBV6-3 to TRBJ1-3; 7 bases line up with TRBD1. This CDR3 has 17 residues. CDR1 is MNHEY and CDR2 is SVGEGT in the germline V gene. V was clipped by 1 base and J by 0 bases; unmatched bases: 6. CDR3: CASSYWTGSFSGNTIYF. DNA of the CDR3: TGTGCCAGCAGTTACTGGACAGGTTCCTTCTCTGGAAACACCATATATTTT.

The CDR3 is CASSQVGSGERNGYTF. Here the CDR3 DNA reads TGCGCCAGCAGCCAAGTGGGATCAGGGGAGAGGAATGGCTACACCTTC. The chain links TRBV4-1 to TRBJ1-2; possible D gene TRBD1, 6 bases. V was cut by 1 base and J by 6 bases, with 18 bases left in between. CDR1 and CDR2 from the germline V gene are MGHRA and YSYEKL. The CDR3 spans 16 residues.

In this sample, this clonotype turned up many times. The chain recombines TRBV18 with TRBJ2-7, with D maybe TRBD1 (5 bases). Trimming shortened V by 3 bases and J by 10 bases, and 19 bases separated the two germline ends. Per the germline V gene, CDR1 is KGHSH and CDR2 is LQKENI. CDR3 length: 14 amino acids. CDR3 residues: CASSPPGLLGDQYF. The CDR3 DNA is TGTGCCAGCTCACCGCCCGGGCTCCTAGGGGATCAGTACTTC. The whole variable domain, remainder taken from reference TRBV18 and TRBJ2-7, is NAGVMQNPRHLVRRRGQEARLRCSPMKGHSHVYWYRQLPEEGLKFMVYLQKENIIDESGMPKERFSAEFPKEGPSILRIQQVVRGDSAAYFCASSPPGLLGDQYFGPGTRLTVT.

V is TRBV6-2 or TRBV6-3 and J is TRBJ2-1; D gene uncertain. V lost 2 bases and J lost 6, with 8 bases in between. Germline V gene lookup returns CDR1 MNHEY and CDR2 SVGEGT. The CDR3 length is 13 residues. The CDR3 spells CASSYDPCNEQFF. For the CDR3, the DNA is TGTGCCAGCAGTTACGACCCGTGCAATGAGCAGTTCTTC.

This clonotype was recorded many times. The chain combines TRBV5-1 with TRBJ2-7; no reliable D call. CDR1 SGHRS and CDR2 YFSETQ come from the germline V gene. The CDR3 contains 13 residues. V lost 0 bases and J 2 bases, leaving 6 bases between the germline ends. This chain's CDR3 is CASSLDPTYEQYF. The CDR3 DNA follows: TGCGCCAGCAGCTTGGACCCAACCTACGAGCAGTACTTC. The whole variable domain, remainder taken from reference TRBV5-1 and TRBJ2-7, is KAGVTQTPRYLIKTRGQQVTLSCSPISGHRSVSWYQQTPGQGLQFLFEYFSETQRNKGNFPGRFSGRQFSNSRSEMNVSTLELGDSALYLCASSLDPTYEQYFGPGTRLTVT.

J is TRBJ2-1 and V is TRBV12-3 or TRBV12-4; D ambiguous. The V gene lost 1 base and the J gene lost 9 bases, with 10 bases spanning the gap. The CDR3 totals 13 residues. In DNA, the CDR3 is TGTGCCAGCAGTTTAGGCCTACCATTTGAGCAGTTCTTC. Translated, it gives CASSLGLPFEQFF.

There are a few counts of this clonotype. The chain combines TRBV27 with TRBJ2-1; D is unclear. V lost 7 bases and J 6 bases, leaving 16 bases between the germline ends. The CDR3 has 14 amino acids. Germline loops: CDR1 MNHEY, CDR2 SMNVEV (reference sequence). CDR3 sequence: CASTPGPSGNEQFF. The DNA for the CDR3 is TGTGCCAGCACCCCTGGACCTTCCGGCAATGAGCAGTTCTTC.

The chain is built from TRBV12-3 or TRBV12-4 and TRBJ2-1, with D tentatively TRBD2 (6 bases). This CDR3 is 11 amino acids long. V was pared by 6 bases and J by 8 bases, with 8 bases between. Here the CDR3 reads CASSTSHEQFF. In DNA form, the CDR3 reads TGTGCCAGCAGCACTAGCCATGAGCAGTTCTTC.

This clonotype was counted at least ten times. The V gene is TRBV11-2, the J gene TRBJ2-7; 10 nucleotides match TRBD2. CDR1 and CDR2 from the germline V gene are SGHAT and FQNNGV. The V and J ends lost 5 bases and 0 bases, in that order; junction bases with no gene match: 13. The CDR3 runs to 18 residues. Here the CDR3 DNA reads TGTGCCAGCAGCCCCACGGGACTAGCGCGAAGGAGCTCCTACGAGCAGTACTTC. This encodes CASSPTGLARRSSYEQYF. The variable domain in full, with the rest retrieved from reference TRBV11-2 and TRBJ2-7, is EAGVAQSPRYKIIEKRQSVAFWCNPISGHATLYWYQQILGQGPKLLIQFQNNGVVDDSQLPKDRFSAERLKGVDSTLKIQPAKLEDSAVYLCASSPTGLARRSSYEQYFGPGTRLTVT.